Listed below are T cell receptor beta chains from one sample, sequenced in a study of T cells in Graves' hyperthyroidism and ophthalmopathy. TCRdb passed the multiplex PCR reads through MiXCR, listing each CDR3 protein once. The table has hundreds of thousands of distinct CDR3 sequences, 15% to 20% seen once. The sample comprised blood. The receptor set was obtained from a man aged 40-49 years with Graves' ophthalmopathy. CDR3s include the opening cysteine and the closing phenylalanine or tryptophan. Fields, in order: D gene, J gene, clone size, V gene, CDR3 DNA, CDR3 protein. D genes are given only for firm matches. The size field is filled for only some rows; it gives once, few, many or a size class.

NA	TRBJ2-1	NA	TRBV19	TGTGCCAGTAGTATGGTATTCCTCTCCTACAATGAGCAGTTCTTC	CASSMVFLSYNEQFF
NA	TRBJ1-1	few	TRBV30	TGTGCCTGGAGTGTCGACAGCCGGTACACTGAAGCTTTCTTT	CAWSVDSRYTEAFF
TRBD2	TRBJ2-3	many	TRBV12-3/TRBV12-4	TGTGCCAGCAGTCTCGGACTAGCGGGCGGGGATACGCAGTATTTT	CASSLGLAGGDTQYF
TRBD1	TRBJ1-4	NA	TRBV7-9	TGTGCCAGCAGCCCTGGACAGGGGTTATCTAATGAAAAACTGTTTTTT	CASSPGQGLSNEKLFF
TRBD1	TRBJ2-1	few	TRBV12-3/TRBV12-4	TGTGCCAGCAGTCCCCCGGGACAGGGGCTCTACAATGAGCAGTTCTTC	CASSPPGQGLYNEQFF
NA	TRBJ1-2	few	TRBV5-6	TGTGCCAGCAGCTTGCGCCGGAACTATGGCTACACCTTC	CASSLRRNYGYTF
TRBD1	TRBJ1-4	NA	TRBV7-3	TGTGCCAGCAGTTTACCCGGGACAGGGGTCTATGAAAAACTGTTTTTT	CASSLPGTGVYEKLFF
TRBD1	TRBJ1-5	few	TRBV5-1	TGCGCCAGCAGCCCTGGGACAGGGAGAGAGCAGCCCCAGCATTTT	CASSPGTGREQPQHF
NA	TRBJ1-4	few	TRBV20-1	TGCAGTGCTAGAGATCTATCTCTTGGGACTCCAACTAATGAAAAACTGTTTTTT	CSARDLSLGTPTNEKLFF
NA	TRBJ1-6	NA	TRBV7-3	TGTGCCAGCAGCTTAACGTCAGGAGGAGTCTCCCCCCTCCACTTT	CASSLTSGGVSPLHF
NA	TRBJ2-5	many	TRBV28	TGTGCCAGCGGACGGCGGGAAACGACCGAGACCCAGTACTTC	CASGRRETTETQYF
NA	TRBJ1-2	few	TRBV7-2	TGTGCCAGCAGCATCCCCCCGCCGGGGGACTATGGCTACACCTTC	CASSIPPPGDYGYTF
NA	TRBJ2-3	NA	TRBV18	TGTGCCAGCTCACGGGCTAGGGAAGATACGCAGTATTTT	CASSRAREDTQYF
TRBD1	TRBJ2-1	NA	TRBV5-1	TGTGCCAGCAGTGTTATGGGACAGGGAAATGATGAGCAGTTCTTC	CASSVMGQGNDEQFF
TRBD1	TRBJ1-2	NA	TRBV7-8	TGTGCCAGCAGCGCAGTCCTAGGGGGCGCACATGGCTACACCTTC	CASSAVLGGAHGYTF
NA	TRBJ2-5	many	TRBV7-2	TGTGCCAGCAGCCCCGTCGACCCCGTAGGGACCCAGTACTTC	CASSPVDPVGTQYF
TRBD1	TRBJ2-2	few	TRBV20-1	TGCAGTGCTAGAGAACAGGGGGTCGGTAACGGGGAGCTGTTTTTT	CSAREQGVGNGELFF
TRBD1	TRBJ2-5	NA	TRBV5-8	TGTGCCAGCAGCTCATTGACAGGGTATCAAGAGACCCAGTACTTC	CASSSLTGYQETQYF
TRBD2	TRBJ2-1	many	TRBV20-1	TGCAGTGCGGAAGGACTAGCGGGGGCACCGAGATACAATGAGCAGTTCTTC	CSAEGLAGAPRYNEQFF
TRBD1	TRBJ2-2	many	TRBV11-2	TGTGCCAGCAGCTTAGGAGCCGGGACAGAACTGGAGGAGCTGTTTTTT	CASSLGAGTELEELFF
TRBD2	TRBJ2-7	many	TRBV6-2/TRBV6-3	TGTGCCAGCAGCTGGAGGACTAGCGGGGGTGTCCAACGTCACGAGCAGTACTTC	CASSWRTSGGVQRHEQYF
TRBD1	TRBJ2-6	few	TRBV3-1	TGTGCCAGCAGCTGGGACAGGGGGGCTGGGGCCAACGTCCTGACTTTC	CASSWDRGAGANVLTF
NA	TRBJ1-6	NA	TRBV10-2	TGCGCCAGCAGTGAGCCCGGAGGGAGCTCCTATAATTCACCCCTCCACTTT	CASSEPGGSSYNSPLHF
NA	TRBJ1-6	many	TRBV27	TGTGCCAGCAGTTTTGAAGGGACACTTAATTCACCCCTCCACTTT	CASSFEGTLNSPLHF
NA	TRBJ2-7	NA	TRBV3-1	TGTGCCAGCCCGGGAGGTTGTGAGGGGGCCTACGAGCAGTACTTC	CASPGGCEGAYEQYF
NA	TRBJ2-1	few	TRBV6-1	TGTGCCAGCAGTGCCACTAGCTTCGCGGTCTCCTACAATGAGCAGTTCTTC	CASSATSFAVSYNEQFF
TRBD1	TRBJ1-5	few	TRBV6-2/TRBV6-3	TGTGCCAGCAGACCGCCGGGACAGGGCAGGAATCAGCCCCAGCATTTT	CASRPPGQGRNQPQHF
NA	TRBJ2-7	NA	TRBV6-1	TGTGCCAGCAGCCGCGGGCGGGGCCAAATGGGTGAGCAGTACTTC	CASSRGRGQMGEQYF
TRBD2	TRBJ2-2	NA	TRBV4-3	TGCGCCAGCAGCCAAGACGGCGGACTAGCGGGACCCACCGGGGAGCTGTTTTTT	CASSQDGGLAGPTGELFF
TRBD2	TRBJ2-4	NA	TRBV28	TGTGCCAGCGGTCCGGCTAGCGGGAGTTCAACCAAAAACATTCAGTACTTC	CASGPASGSSTKNIQYF
NA	TRBJ1-1	NA	TRBV6-2/TRBV6-3	TGTGCCAGCAGTTACCTGACAGGAGGGTACACTGAAGCTTTCTTT	CASSYLTGGYTEAFF
TRBD1	TRBJ1-1	few	TRBV19	TGTGCCAGTAGTATATCACAGGGGGTGAACACTGAAGCTTTCTTT	CASSISQGVNTEAFF